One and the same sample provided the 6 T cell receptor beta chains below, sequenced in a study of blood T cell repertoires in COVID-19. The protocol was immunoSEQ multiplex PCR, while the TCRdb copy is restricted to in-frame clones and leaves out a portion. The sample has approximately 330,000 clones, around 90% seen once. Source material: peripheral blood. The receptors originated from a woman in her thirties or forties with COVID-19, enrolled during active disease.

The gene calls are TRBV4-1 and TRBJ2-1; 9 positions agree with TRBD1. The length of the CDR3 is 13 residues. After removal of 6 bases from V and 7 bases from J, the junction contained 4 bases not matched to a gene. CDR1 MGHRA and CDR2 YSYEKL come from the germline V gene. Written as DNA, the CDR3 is TGCGCCAGCAGGCTGACAGGGGGGAATGAGCAGTTCTTC. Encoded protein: CASRLTGGNEQFF.

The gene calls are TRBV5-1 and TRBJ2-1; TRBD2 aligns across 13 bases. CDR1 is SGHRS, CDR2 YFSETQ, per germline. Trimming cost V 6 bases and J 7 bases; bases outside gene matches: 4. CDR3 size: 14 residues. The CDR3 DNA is TGCGCCAGCACCAGGACTAGCGGGGGTAATGAGCAGTTCTTC. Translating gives CASTRTSGGNEQFF.

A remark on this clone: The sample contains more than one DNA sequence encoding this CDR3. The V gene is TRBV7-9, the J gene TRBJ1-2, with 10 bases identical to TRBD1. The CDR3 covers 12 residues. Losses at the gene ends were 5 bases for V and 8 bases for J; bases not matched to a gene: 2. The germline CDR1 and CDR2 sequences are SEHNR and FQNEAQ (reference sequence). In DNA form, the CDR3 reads TGTGCCAGCAGCCCGGGACAGGGGGGCTACACCTTC. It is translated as CASSPGQGGYTF.

CDR3 in amino acids: CASSYSSGDEQFF. The CDR3 nucleotides are TGTGCCAGCAGTTACTCGAGCGGGGATGAGCAGTTCTTC. This chain connects TRBV6-5 to TRBJ2-1; 7 nucleotides line up with TRBD2. CDR1 is MNHEY, CDR2 SVGAGI, per germline. The CDR3 totals 13 residues. Trimming cost V 0 bases and J 8 bases; bases outside gene matches: 1.

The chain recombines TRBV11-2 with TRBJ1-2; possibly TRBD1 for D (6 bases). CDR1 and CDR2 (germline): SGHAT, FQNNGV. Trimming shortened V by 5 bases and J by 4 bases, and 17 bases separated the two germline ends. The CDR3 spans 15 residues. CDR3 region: CASSQERQGIYGYTF. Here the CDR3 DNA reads TGTGCCAGCAGCCAAGAGCGGCAGGGGATCTATGGCTACACCTTC.

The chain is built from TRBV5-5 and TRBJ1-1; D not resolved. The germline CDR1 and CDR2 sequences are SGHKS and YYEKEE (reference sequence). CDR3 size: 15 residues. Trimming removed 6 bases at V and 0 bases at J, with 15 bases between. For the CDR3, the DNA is TGTGCCAGCACCCGAGGTACGACGGTGAACACTGAAGCTTTCTTT. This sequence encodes CASTRGTTVNTEAFF.